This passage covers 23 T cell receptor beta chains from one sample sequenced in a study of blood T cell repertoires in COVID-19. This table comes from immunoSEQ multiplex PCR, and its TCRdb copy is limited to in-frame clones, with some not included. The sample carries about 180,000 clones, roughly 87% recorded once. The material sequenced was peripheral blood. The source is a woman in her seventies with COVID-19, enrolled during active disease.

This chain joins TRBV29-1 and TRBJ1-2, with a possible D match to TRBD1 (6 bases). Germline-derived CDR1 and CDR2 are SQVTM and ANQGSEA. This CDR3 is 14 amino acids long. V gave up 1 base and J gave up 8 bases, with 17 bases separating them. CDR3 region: CSVEGNSRGIGYTF. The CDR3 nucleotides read TGCAGCGTTGAAGGGAATTCCAGGGGAATCGGCTACACCTTC. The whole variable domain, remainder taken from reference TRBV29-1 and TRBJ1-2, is SAVISQKPSRDICQRGTSLTIQCQVDSQVTMMFWYRQQPGQSLTLIATANQGSEATYESGFVIDKFPISRPNLTFSTLTVSNMSPEDSSIYLCSVEGNSRGIGYTFGSGTRLTVV.

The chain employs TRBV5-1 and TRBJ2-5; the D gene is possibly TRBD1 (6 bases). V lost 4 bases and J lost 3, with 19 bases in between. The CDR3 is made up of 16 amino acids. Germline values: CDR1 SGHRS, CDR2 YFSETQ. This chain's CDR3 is CASSPGQTRSEETQYF. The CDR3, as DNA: TGCGCCAGCAGCCCAGGACAGACCCGTAGTGAAGAGACCCAGTACTTC.

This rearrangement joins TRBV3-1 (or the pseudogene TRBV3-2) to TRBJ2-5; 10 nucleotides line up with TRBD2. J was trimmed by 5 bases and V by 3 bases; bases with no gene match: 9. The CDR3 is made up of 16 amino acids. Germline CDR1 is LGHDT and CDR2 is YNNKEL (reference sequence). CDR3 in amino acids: CASSHEEGLARETQYF. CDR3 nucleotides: TGTGCCAGCAGCCACGAAGAGGGACTAGCGAGGGAGACCCAGTACTTC.

The CDR3 bases are TGTGCCTGGGCCGCGCTGATCAACACTGAAGCTTTCTTT. It yields the protein CAWAALINTEAFF. The J gene is TRBJ1-1, the V gene TRBV30; D gene uncertain. The CDR3 runs 13 residues. The V gene lost 5 bases and the J gene lost 2 bases, with 12 bases spanning the gap. Germline values: CDR1 GTSNPN, CDR2 SVGIG (reference sequence).

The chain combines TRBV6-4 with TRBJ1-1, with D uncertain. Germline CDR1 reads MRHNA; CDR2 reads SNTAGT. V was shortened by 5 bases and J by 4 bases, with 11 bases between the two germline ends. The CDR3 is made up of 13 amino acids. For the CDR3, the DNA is TGTGCCAGCAGTAGCGGACCCGGCACTGAAGCTTTCTTT. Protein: CASSSGPGTEAFF.

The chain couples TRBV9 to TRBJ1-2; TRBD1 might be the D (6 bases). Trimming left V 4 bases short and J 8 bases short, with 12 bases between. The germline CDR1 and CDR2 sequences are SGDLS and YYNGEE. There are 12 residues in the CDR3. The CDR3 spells CASSKGEWGYTF. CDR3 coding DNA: TGTGCCAGCAGCAAGGGGGAGTGGGGCTACACCTTC.

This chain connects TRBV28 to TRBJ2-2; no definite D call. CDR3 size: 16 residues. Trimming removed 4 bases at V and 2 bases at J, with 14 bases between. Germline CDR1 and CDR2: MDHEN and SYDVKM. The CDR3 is CASSSSTHFNTGELFF. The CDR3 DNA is TGTGCCAGCAGTTCGTCGACTCATTTCAACACCGGGGAGCTGTTTTTT.

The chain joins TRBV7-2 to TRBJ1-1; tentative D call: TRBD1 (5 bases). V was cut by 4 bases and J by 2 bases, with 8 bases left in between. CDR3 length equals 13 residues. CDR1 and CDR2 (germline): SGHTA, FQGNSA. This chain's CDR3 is CASSSQGNTEAFF. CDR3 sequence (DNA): TGTGCCAGCAGCTCTCAGGGAAACACTGAAGCTTTCTTT.

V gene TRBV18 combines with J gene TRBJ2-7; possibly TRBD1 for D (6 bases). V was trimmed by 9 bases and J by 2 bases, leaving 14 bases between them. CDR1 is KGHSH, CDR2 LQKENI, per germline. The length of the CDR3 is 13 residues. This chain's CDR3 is CASSTGFPYEQYF. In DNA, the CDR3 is TGTGCCAGTTCTACAGGGTTTCCCTACGAGCAGTACTTC.

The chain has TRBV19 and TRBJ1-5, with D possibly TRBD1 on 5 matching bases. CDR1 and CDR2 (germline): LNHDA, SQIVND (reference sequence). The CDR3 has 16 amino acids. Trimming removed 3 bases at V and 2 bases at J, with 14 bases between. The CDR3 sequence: CASSIIGDRRNQPQHF. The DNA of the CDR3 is TGTGCCAGTAGTATTATTGGAGACAGACGCAATCAGCCCCAGCATTTT.

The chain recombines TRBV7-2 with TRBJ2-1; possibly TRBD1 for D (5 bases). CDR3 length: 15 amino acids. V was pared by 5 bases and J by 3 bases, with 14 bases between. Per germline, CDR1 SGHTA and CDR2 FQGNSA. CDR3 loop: CASSLNPGNYNEQFF. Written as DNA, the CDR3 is TGTGCCAGCAGCCTTAACCCAGGGAACTACAATGAGCAGTTCTTC.

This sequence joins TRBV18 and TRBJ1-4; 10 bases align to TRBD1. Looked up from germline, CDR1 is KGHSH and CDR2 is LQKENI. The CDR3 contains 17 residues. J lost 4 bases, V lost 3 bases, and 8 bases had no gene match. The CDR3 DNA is TGTGCCAGCTCACCTACACCGGGACAGGGGCGTAATGAAAAACTGTTTTTT. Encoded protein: CASSPTPGQGRNEKLFF.

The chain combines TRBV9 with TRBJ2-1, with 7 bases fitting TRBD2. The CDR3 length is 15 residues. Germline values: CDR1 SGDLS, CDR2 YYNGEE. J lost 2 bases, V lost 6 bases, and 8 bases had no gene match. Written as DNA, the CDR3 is TGTGCCAGCACCTCGAGCGGGGAAACCTACAATGAGCAGTTCTTC. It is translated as CASTSSGETYNEQFF.

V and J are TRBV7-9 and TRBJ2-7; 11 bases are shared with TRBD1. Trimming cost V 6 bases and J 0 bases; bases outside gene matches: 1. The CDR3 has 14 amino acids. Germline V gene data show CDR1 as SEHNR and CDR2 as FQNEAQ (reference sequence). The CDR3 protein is CASRGTGGSYEQYF. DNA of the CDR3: TGTGCCAGCAGAGGGACAGGGGGCTCCTACGAGCAGTACTTC.

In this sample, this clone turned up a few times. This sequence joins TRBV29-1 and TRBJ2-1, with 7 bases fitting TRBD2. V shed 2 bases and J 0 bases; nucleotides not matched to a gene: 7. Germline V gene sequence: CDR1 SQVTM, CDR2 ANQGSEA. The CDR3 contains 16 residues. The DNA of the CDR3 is TGCAGCGTTGAAAAGATCAGCGGGGCCTCCTACAATGAGCAGTTCTTC. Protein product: CSVEKISGASYNEQFF.

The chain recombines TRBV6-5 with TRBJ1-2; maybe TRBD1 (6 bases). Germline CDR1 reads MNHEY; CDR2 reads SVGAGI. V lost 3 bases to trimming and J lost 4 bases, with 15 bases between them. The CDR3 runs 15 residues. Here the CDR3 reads CASSYGTSKIYGYTF. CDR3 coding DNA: TGTGCCAGCAGTTATGGGACATCTAAGATCTATGGCTACACCTTC.

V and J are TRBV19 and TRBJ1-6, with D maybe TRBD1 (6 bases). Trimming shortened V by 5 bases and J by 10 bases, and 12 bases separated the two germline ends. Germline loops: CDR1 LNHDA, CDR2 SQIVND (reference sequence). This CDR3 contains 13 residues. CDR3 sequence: CASSLGARSPLHF. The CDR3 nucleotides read TGTGCCAGTAGTTTGGGGGCTCGATCACCCCTCCACTTT.

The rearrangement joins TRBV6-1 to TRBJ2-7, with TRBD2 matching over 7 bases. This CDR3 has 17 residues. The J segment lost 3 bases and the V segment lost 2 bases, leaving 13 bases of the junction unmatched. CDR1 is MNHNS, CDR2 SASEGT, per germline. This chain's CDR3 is CASSEPQDGRSYYEQYF. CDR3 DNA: TGTGCCAGCAGTGAACCTCAAGACGGGAGGTCCTACTACGAGCAGTACTTC.

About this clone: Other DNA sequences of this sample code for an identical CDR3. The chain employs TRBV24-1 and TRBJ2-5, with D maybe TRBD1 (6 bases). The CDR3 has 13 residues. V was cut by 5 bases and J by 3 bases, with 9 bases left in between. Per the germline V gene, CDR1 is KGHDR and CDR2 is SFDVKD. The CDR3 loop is CATSGAGEETQYF. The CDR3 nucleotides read TGTGCCACCAGTGGGGCAGGGGAAGAGACCCAGTACTTC.

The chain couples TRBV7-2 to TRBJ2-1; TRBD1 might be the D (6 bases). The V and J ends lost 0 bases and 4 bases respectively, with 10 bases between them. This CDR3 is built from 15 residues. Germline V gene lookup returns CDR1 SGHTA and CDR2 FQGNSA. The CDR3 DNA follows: TGTGCCAGCAGCTTAGCCAATAGGGGGTACAATGAGCAGTTCTTC. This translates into CASSLANRGYNEQFF.

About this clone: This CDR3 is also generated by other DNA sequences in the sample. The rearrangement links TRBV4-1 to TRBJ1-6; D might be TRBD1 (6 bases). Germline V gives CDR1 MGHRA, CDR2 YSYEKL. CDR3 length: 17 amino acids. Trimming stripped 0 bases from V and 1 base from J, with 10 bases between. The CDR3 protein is CASSQDTGTSYNSPLHF. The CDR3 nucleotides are TGCGCCAGCAGCCAAGATACAGGGACGTCCTATAATTCACCCCTCCACTTT.

The CDR3 is CASINLEGNIQYF. CDR3 bases: TGTGCCAGCATAAATCTCGAGGGAAACATTCAGTACTTC. The chain joins TRBV6-4 to TRBJ2-4, with D tentatively TRBD2 (5 bases). Germline V gene sequence: CDR1 MRHNA, CDR2 SNTAGT. Between the trimmed V and J ends, which lost 7 bases and 6 bases, there was a span of 13 bases. The CDR3 loop spans 13 amino acids.

CDR3 region: CASTARGLPPGELFF. For the CDR3, the DNA is TGTGCCAGTACTGCCAGGGGCCTTCCCCCCGGGGAGCTGTTTTTT. This chain joins TRBV19 and TRBJ2-2; perhaps TRBD1 as D (6 bases). The V end was cut by 7 bases, the J end by 6 bases, with 18 bases between. Germline V CDR1 and CDR2: LNHDA, SQIVND (reference sequence). There are 15 residues in the CDR3.